These 30 T cell receptor beta chains were sequenced from one sample in a study of blood T cell repertoires in COVID-19. This table comes from immunoSEQ multiplex PCR, and its TCRdb copy is limited to in-frame clones, with some not included. Of approximately 340,000 clones listed, around 82% are singletons. Sequencing input: peripheral blood. These receptors came from a young man with active or convalescent COVID-19.

CDR3 DNA: TGTGCCAGCAGCCCGTCCCGGGGCAATCAGCCCCAGCATTTT. Translating gives CASSPSRGNQPQHF. The J gene is TRBJ1-5, the V gene TRBV6-2 or TRBV6-3; no definite D call. Germline loops: CDR1 MNHEY, CDR2 SVGEGT. The CDR3 totals 14 residues. Trimming removed 6 bases from V and 2 bases from J, with 11 bases in between.

The V and J genes are TRBV9 and TRBJ2-7; a weak D match, TRBD1 (7 bases). Germline V gene sequence: CDR1 SGDLS, CDR2 YYNGEE. Trimming left V 4 bases short and J 2 bases short, with 22 bases between. The CDR3 spans 17 residues. This chain's CDR3 is CASSQGGPLGGPYEQYF. Written as DNA, the CDR3 is TGTGCCAGCAGCCAGGGGGGACCTTTGGGGGGTCCCTACGAGCAGTACTTC. Full variable domain (outside the CDR3, taken from reference TRBV9 and TRBJ2-7): DSGVTQTPKHLITATGQRVTLRCSPRSGDLSVYWYQQSLDQGLQFLIQYYNGEERAKGNILERFSAQQFPDLHSELNLSSLELGDSALYFCASSQGGPLGGPYEQYFGPGTRLTVT.

The chain has TRBV19 and TRBJ1-2; the D gene is possibly TRBD1 (5 bases). V lost 6 bases to trimming and J lost 5 bases, with 7 bases between them. CDR3 length equals 11 residues. The germline CDR1 and CDR2 sequences are LNHDA and SQIVND (reference sequence). The CDR3 nucleotides read TGTGCCAGTAGCGCAGGGTATGGCTACACCTTC. Its translation: CASSAGYGYTF.

This clone was seen a handful of times. Other DNA sequences from this sample encode an identical CDR3 as well. This chain uses TRBV7-9 with TRBJ1-1, with 10 bases matching TRBD1. Germline lookup yields CDR1 SEHNR and CDR2 FQNEAQ (reference sequence). This CDR3 contains 14 residues. V gave up 3 bases and J gave up 4 bases; unmatched junction bases: 2. CDR3 bases: TGTGCCAGCAGCTTGGGACAGGGGAGCACTGAAGCTTTCTTT. It codes for CASSLGQGSTEAFF.

The genes are TRBV5-6 and TRBJ1-3; TRBD1 matches 8 bases. V was pared by 4 bases and J by 4 bases, with 7 bases of the junction left unmatched. Germline V lookup: CDR1 SGHDT, CDR2 YYEEEE. The CDR3 is 15 amino acids. CDR3 sequence (DNA): TGTGCCAGCAGCGTGGGACAGGTTTTCGGAAACACCATATATTTT. This translates into CASSVGQVFGNTIYF.

The J gene is TRBJ2-1, the V gene TRBV7-2; TRBD2 matches 14 bases. Trimming cost V 2 bases and J 10 bases; bases outside gene matches: 4. The CDR3 spans 15 residues. CDR1 and CDR2 from the germline V gene are SGHTA and FQGNSA. The CDR3 bases are TGTGCCAGCAGCTTAACGGGACTAGCGGGAGTAGAGCAGTTCTTC. Protein product: CASSLTGLAGVEQFF.

The genes are TRBV6-5 and TRBJ2-7; 8 bases match TRBD2. Losses at the gene ends were 4 bases for V and 4 bases for J; bases not matched to a gene: 12. CDR3 length: 16 residues. The germline gives CDR1 MNHEY, CDR2 SVGAGI. CDR3 amino acids: CASSFLRGGYVYEQYF. The CDR3 region has the DNA TGTGCCAGCAGTTTCCTTCGGGGGGGATACGTTTACGAGCAGTACTTC.

The chain uses TRBV7-6 and TRBJ1-6, with TRBD1 as a possible D gene (5 bases). The V end was cut by 5 bases, the J end by 10 bases, with 18 bases between. This CDR3 region has 15 residues. Germline CDR1 and CDR2: SGHVS and FNYEAQ. For the CDR3, the DNA is TGTGCCAGCAGCAAAGGTCAGGGATCAGAATCACCCCTCCACTTT. Amino acids: CASSKGQGSESPLHF.

This clone was seen only a few times. This chain joins TRBV4-1 and TRBJ2-1; TRBD2 is a possible D gene (5 bases). Germline CDR1 MGHRA, CDR2 YSYEKL. The length of the CDR3 is 14 residues. The V end lost 0 bases, the J end lost 3 bases, and 6 bases lay between the germline ends. The chain's CDR3 is CASSQELGYNEQFF. The DNA of the CDR3 is TGCGCCAGCAGCCAAGAACTAGGCTACAATGAGCAGTTCTTC.

This clone was seen a single time. This chain's CDR3 is CASSDPLGLGAGELFF. The CDR3 DNA reads TGTGCCAGCAGCGACCCTCTGGGACTAGGGGCCGGGGAGCTGTTTTTT. The chain carries TRBV11-3 and TRBJ2-2, with 8 bases fitting TRBD2. The length of the CDR3 is 16 residues. V trimming: 5 bases; J trimming: 6 bases; junction bases outside the gene matches: 11. Per germline, CDR1 SGHNT and CDR2 YENEEA.

V usage is TRBV6-5 and J usage is TRBJ2-2; D is uncertain. Germline lookup yields CDR1 MNHEY and CDR2 SVGAGI. This CDR3 has 12 amino acids. The V end was cut by 3 bases, the J end by 8 bases, with 7 bases between. CDR3 nucleotide sequence: TGTGCCAGCAGTTATCCTGAGGGGGAGCTGTTTTTT. It translates to CASSYPEGELFF.

The chain couples TRBV27 to TRBJ1-2; D might be TRBD1 (5 bases). The CDR3 runs 13 residues. In germline, CDR1 is MNHEY, CDR2 SMNVEV (reference sequence). V lost 5 bases to trimming and J lost 3 bases, with 10 bases between them. CDR3 DNA: TGTGCCAGCAGTCAACAGGAACACTATGGCTACACCTTC. This gives the protein CASSQQEHYGYTF.

The chain joins TRBV29-1 to TRBJ2-2; a possible D gene is TRBD2 (5 bases). CDR1 and CDR2 from the germline V gene are SQVTM and ANQGSEA. CDR3 length: 13 amino acids. Trimming left V 5 bases short and J 3 bases short, with 10 bases between. This CDR3 is CSVRTLYTGELFF. CDR3 in DNA: TGCAGCGTTCGGACTCTTTACACCGGGGAGCTGTTTTTT.

DNA for the CDR3: TGTGCCACCAGTGATTTTTTCAGGGGCAATGAGCAGTTCTTC. This translates into CATSDFFRGNEQFF. V and J are TRBV24-1 and TRBJ2-1, with a weak D call TRBD1 (6 bases). The CDR3 runs 14 residues. CDR1 is KGHDR, CDR2 SFDVKD, per germline. Trimming left V 1 base short and J 6 bases short, with 9 bases between.

The chain recombines TRBV7-2 with TRBJ1-2; D not certain. CDR1 is SGHTA and CDR2 is FQGNSA in the germline V gene. The CDR3 consists of 11 residues. V was clipped by 5 bases and J by 11 bases, with 12 bases between them. CDR3 residues: CASSLIEVYTF. CDR3 nucleotides: TGTGCCAGCAGCCTGATAGAGGTGTACACCTTC.

The sample holds a few counts of this clone. This rearrangement joins TRBV5-4 to TRBJ2-1; 7 bases map to TRBD2. The J segment lost 2 bases and the V segment lost 0 bases, leaving 2 bases of the junction unmatched. This CDR3 comprises 15 residues. Looked up from germline, CDR1 is SGHNT and CDR2 is YYREEE (reference sequence). DNA for the CDR3: TGTGCCAGCAGCTTGGGCGGGACTACCTACAATGAGCAGTTCTTC. Its protein product is CASSLGGTTYNEQFF.

This chain joins TRBV11-2 and TRBJ2-1, with D possibly matching TRBD1 (6 bases). The CDR3 length is 15 residues. Trimming left V 3 bases short and J 4 bases short, with 13 bases between. Germline lookup yields CDR1 SGHAT and CDR2 FQNNGV. CDR3 residues: CASSLDSQAYNEQFF. CDR3 DNA sequence: TGTGCCAGCAGCTTGGACAGTCAGGCATACAATGAGCAGTTCTTC.

The chain links TRBV7-9 to TRBJ2-2, with no clear D. Germline loops: CDR1 SEHNR, CDR2 FQNEAQ (reference sequence). The CDR3 contains 12 residues. Trimming removed 8 bases at V and 6 bases at J, with 10 bases between. The CDR3 loop is CASPYYAGELFF. The CDR3 DNA sequence: TGTGCCAGCCCTTACTACGCCGGGGAGCTGTTTTTT.

This clone was recorded once. This chain connects TRBV7-3 to TRBJ2-7, with 12 bases identical to TRBD2. The CDR3 runs to 14 residues. V lost 5 bases to trimming and J lost 3 bases; unmatched junction nucleotides: 2. CDR1 SGHTA and CDR2 FQGTGA come from the germline V gene. This CDR3 reads CASSPTSGSYEQYF. The CDR3, as DNA: TGTGCCAGCAGCCCGACTAGCGGGAGCTACGAGCAGTACTTC.

V usage is TRBV15 and J usage is TRBJ1-6; tentative D call: TRBD1 (5 bases). The CDR3 has 16 residues. Trimming removed 0 bases from V and 7 bases from J, with 13 bases in between. Germline CDR1 reads LNHNV; CDR2 reads YYDKDF (reference sequence). The CDR3 loop is CATSRDRGSGNSPLHF. In DNA, the CDR3 is TGTGCCACCAGCAGAGATCGGGGGAGTGGGAATTCACCCCTCCACTTT.

V and J are TRBV12-5 and TRBJ2-7; weak D call: TRBD1 (6 bases). The CDR3 extends over 16 amino acids. The V end lost 7 bases, the J end lost 2 bases, and 21 bases lay between the germline ends. Germline V gene data show CDR1 as LGHNT and CDR2 as FRNRAP. The CDR3 region is CASAIETRGQPYEQYF. In DNA form, the CDR3 reads TGTGCTAGTGCCATTGAAACCAGGGGACAACCCTACGAGCAGTACTTC.

This sequence joins TRBV5-1 and TRBJ1-6, with unresolved D. The germline V and J ends were trimmed by 0 bases and 7 bases, with 8 bases remaining between them. This CDR3 is built from 14 residues. Germline V gives CDR1 SGHRS, CDR2 YFSETQ. The DNA of the CDR3 is TGCGCCAGCAGCTTGGAGGTGGGCAATTCACCCCTCCACTTT. Encoded protein: CASSLEVGNSPLHF.

The rearrangement uses TRBV29-1 and TRBJ1-1, with 9 bases aligning to TRBD1. The CDR3 extends over 11 amino acids. Trimming at V came to 7 bases and at J to 10 bases, leaving 7 bases not matched to a gene. Germline V gene data show CDR1 as SQVTM and CDR2 as ANQGSEA. The CDR3 DNA reads TGCAGCGCCGCGGACAGGGGAGGAGCTTTCTTT. Encoded protein: CSAADRGGAFF.

V is TRBV6-5 and J is TRBJ2-3, with a tentative D call TRBD1 (6 bases). The CDR3 has 15 amino acids. Germline V gene data show CDR1 as MNHEY and CDR2 as SVGAGI. With 6 bases removed from V and 6 bases from J, the gap between germline ends came to 19 bases. CDR3 loop: CASRGTRGGFDTQYF. CDR3 coding DNA: TGTGCCAGCAGAGGGACACGAGGAGGATTTGATACGCAGTATTTT.

CDR3 residues: CASRSGSSYEQYF. CDR3 bases: TGTGCCAGCCGGTCGGGGTCTTCCTACGAGCAGTACTTC. The chain is built from TRBV5-5 and TRBJ2-7; tentatively, D is TRBD2 (5 bases). Trimming took off 7 bases at V and 1 base at J, with 12 bases between the two ends. CDR3 size: 13 residues. Germline loops: CDR1 SGHKS, CDR2 YYEKEE (reference sequence).

The rearrangement links TRBV6-5 to TRBJ2-1; D may be TRBD2 (5 bases). Germline V gene lookup returns CDR1 MNHEY and CDR2 SVGAGI. CDR3 length equals 13 residues. V gave up 6 bases and J gave up 0 bases, with 6 bases separating them. This chain's CDR3 is CASRDFSYNEQFF. The CDR3, as DNA: TGTGCCAGCAGGGACTTCTCCTACAATGAGCAGTTCTTC.

V and J are TRBV2 and TRBJ2-1, with 13 bases matching TRBD2. Germline CDR1 is SNHLY and CDR2 is FYNNEI. The CDR3 spans 14 residues. Losses at the gene ends were 8 bases for V and 8 bases for J; bases not matched to a gene: 6. CDR3 in DNA: TGTGCCAGCCTGGGACTAGCGGGGATGTATGAGCAGTTCTTC. It encodes CASLGLAGMYEQFF. Based on the CDR3 plus reference TRBV2 and TRBJ2-1, the full variable domain is EPEVTQTPSHQVTQMGQEVILRCVPISNHLYFYWYRQILGQKVEFLVSFYNNEISEKSEIFDDQFSVERPDGSNFTLKIRSTKLEDSAMYFCASLGLAGMYEQFFGPGTRLTVL.

The chain uses TRBV7-2 and TRBJ2-7, with 9 positions matching TRBD2. Trimming took 4 bases from V and 5 from J; bases not matched to a gene: 9. In germline, CDR1 is SGHTA, CDR2 FQGNSA. This CDR3 region has 15 residues. Written as DNA, the CDR3 is TGTGCCAGCAGCTATCTAGCGGGGTCCCTGGACGAGCAGTACTTC. Translated: CASSYLAGSLDEQYF.

The V call is TRBV27, the J call TRBJ2-4, with unresolved D. Germline V gene lookup returns CDR1 MNHEY and CDR2 SMNVEV (reference sequence). The CDR3 totals 16 residues. V shed 5 bases and J shed 2 bases, with 16 bases lying between them. Written as DNA, the CDR3 is TGTGCCAGCAGTCCCAGCTCGGTCGGGTCCAAAAACATTCAGTACTTC. Residues: CASSPSSVGSKNIQYF.

The rearrangement links TRBV12-3 or TRBV12-4 to TRBJ1-2, with unresolved D. CDR3 length: 13 amino acids. V was clipped by 3 bases and J by 8 bases, with 13 bases between them. The CDR3 DNA reads as TGTGCCAGCAGTTTCAGTGTTCGATCGGGCTACACCTTC. This gives the protein CASSFSVRSGYTF.